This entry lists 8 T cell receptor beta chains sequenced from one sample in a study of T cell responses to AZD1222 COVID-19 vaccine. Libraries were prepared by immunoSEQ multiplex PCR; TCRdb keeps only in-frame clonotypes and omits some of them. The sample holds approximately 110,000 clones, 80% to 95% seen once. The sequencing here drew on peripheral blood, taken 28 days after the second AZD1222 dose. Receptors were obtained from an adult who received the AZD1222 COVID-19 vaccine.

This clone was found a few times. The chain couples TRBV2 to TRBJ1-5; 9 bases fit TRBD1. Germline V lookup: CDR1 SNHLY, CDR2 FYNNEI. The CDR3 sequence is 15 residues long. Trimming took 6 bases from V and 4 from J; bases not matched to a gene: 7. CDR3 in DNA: TGTGCCAGCAGGGGGGGACAGGGTAGGAATCAGCCCCAGCATTTT. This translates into CASRGGQGRNQPQHF.

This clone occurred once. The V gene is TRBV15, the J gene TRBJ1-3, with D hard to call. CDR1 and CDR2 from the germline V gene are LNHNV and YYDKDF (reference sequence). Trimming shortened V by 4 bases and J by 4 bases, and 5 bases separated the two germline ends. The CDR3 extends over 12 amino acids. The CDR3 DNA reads TGTGCCACCAGCAAACTGGGAAACACCATATATTTT. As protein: CATSKLGNTIYF.

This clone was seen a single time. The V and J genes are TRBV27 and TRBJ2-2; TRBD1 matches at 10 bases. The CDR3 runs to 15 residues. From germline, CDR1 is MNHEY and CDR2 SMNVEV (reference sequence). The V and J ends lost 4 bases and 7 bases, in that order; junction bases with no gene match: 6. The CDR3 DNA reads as TGTGCCAGCAGTTACGGACAGGGGGAATACGGGGAGCTGTTTTTT. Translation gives CASSYGQGEYGELFF.

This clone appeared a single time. CDR3 sequence (DNA): TGTGCCAGCAGTTTATACCCTCTGAACTATGGCTACACCTTC. Amino acid sequence: CASSLYPLNYGYTF. The chain combines TRBV27 with TRBJ1-2; D gene unclear. Per germline, CDR1 MNHEY and CDR2 SMNVEV (reference sequence). This CDR3 has 14 amino acids. The germline V and J ends were trimmed by 1 base and 2 bases, with 8 bases remaining between them.

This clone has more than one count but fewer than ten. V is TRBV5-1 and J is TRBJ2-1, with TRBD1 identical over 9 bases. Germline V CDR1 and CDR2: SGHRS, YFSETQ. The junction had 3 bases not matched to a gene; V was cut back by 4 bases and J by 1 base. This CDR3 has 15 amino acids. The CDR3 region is CASSADRGSYNEQFF. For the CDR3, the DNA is TGCGCCAGCAGCGCAGACAGGGGGTCCTACAATGAGCAGTTCTTC.

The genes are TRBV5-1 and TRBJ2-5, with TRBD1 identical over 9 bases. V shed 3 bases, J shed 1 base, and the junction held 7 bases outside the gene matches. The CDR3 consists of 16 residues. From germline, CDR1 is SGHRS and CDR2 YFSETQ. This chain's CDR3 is CASSSEGTGLQETQYF. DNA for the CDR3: TGCGCCAGCAGCTCGGAAGGGACAGGGCTCCAAGAGACCCAGTACTTC.

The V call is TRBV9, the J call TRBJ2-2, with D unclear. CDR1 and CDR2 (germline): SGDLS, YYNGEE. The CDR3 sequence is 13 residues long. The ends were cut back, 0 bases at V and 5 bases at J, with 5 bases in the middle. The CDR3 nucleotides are TGTGCCAGCAGCGTAGGGGTTACCGGGGAGCTGTTTTTT. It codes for CASSVGVTGELFF.

CDR3 protein: CASRQDANTGELFF. The CDR3 DNA reads as TGCGCCAGCAGACAGGACGCGAACACCGGGGAGCTGTTTTTT. The chain links TRBV5-1 to TRBJ2-2; tentative D call: TRBD1 (5 bases). V lost 5 bases and J lost 0, with 8 bases in between. In germline, CDR1 is SGHRS, CDR2 YFSETQ. This CDR3 contains 14 residues.